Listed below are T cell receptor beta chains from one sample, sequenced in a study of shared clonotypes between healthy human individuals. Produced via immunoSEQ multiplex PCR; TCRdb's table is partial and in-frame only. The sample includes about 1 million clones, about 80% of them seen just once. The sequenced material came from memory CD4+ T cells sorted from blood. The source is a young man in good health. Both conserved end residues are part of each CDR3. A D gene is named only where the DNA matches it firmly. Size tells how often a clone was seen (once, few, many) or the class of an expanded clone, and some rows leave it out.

CASNKGQGGSGNTIYF,TGTGCCAGCAATAAAGGACAGGGAGGCTCTGGAAACACCATATATTTT,.,TRBD1,TRBV7-9,TRBJ1-3
CASSLGGLAASYEQYF,TGTGCCAGCAGCTTAGGGGGACTAGCGGCCTCCTACGAGCAGTACTTC,.,TRBD2,TRBV7-2,TRBJ2-7
CASRTITDTEAFF,TGTGCCAGTAGAACAATCACGGACACTGAAGCTTTCTTT,.,.,TRBV19,TRBJ1-1
CAWDAAAGLWYF,TGTGCCTGGGACGCGGCGGCTGGCCTTTGGTACTTC,.,.,TRBV30,TRBJ2-5
CASSLGGTVGSYEQYF,TGTGCCAGCAGCTTAGGGGGGACAGTAGGATCCTACGAGCAGTACTTC,.,TRBD1,TRBV7-2,TRBJ2-7
CASSGPLQETQYF,TGTGCCAGCAGTGGGCCATTGCAGGAGACCCAGTACTTC,few,.,TRBV25-1,TRBJ2-5
CASSQDGAGGYSPLHF,TGCGCCAGCAGCCAAGATGGGGCAGGGGGCTATTCACCCCTCCACTTT,.,TRBD1,TRBV4-1,TRBJ1-6
CASIGGTDASYEQYF,TGTGCCAGTATAGGAGGGACAGACGCCTCCTACGAGCAGTACTTC,.,.,TRBV19,TRBJ2-7
CASKVRRENTGELFF,TGTGCCAGCAAGGTGAGGAGGGAGAACACCGGGGAGCTGTTTTTT,once,.,TRBV27,TRBJ2-2
CASSLNSGDYQETQYF,TGTGCCAGCAGCTTAAATAGCGGGGACTACCAAGAGACCCAGTACTTC,few,TRBD2,TRBV7-3,TRBJ2-5
CATENRGATIYF,TGTGCTACTGAGAACAGGGGAGCCACCATATATTTT,.,TRBD1,TRBV28,TRBJ1-3
CASSLEQANTGELFF,TGTGCCAGCAGCTTAGAACAGGCGAACACCGGGGAGCTGTTTTTT,.,.,TRBV7-3,TRBJ2-2
CASSLTSGRVTDTQYF,TGTGCCAGCAGCTTAACTAGCGGGAGGGTCACAGATACGCAGTATTTT,many,TRBD2,TRBV7-9,TRBJ2-3
CATNNGFRNTIYF,TGTGCCACCAACAACGGATTTAGAAACACCATATATTTT,.,.,TRBV15,TRBJ1-3
CASTRTSSGTEAFF,TGTGCCAGCACCCGGACGTCCTCGGGGACTGAAGCTTTCTTT,few,.,TRBV6-5,TRBJ1-1
CASSLPQRGRHNEQFF,TGTGCCAGCAGCTTGCCCCAGCGGGGGAGGCACAATGAGCAGTTCTTC,.,TRBD2,TRBV11-3,TRBJ2-1
CASSGRTEYF,TGTGCCAGCAGCGGGCGAACGGAGTACTTC,few,.,TRBV9,TRBJ2-7
CATSAQKSSYNEQFF,TGTGCCACCAGCGCCCAGAAAAGCTCCTACAATGAGCAGTTCTTC,.,.,TRBV15,TRBJ2-1
CSVKGTREMGEQFF,TGCAGCGTAAAAGGGACTAGGGAAATGGGTGAGCAGTTCTTC,many,TRBD2,TRBV29-1,TRBJ2-1
CASSKGTSGRSDTQYF,TGTGCCAGCAGTAAGGGGACTAGCGGGCGCTCAGATACGCAGTATTTT,.,TRBD2,TRBV2,TRBJ2-3
CASSLAGGANYGYTF,TGTGCCAGCAGCTTAGCTGGGGGAGCTAACTATGGCTACACCTTC,.,.,TRBV7-8,TRBJ1-2
CAISGGSPEQFF,TGTGCCATCAGTGGAGGGTCCCCTGAGCAGTTCTTC,.,.,TRBV10-3,TRBJ2-1
CATTATSGTSSDTQYF,TGTGCCACCACCGCGACCTCGGGAACTAGCTCAGATACGCAGTATTTT,.,.,TRBV2,TRBJ2-3
CAVSRRGNGEANEQFF,TGTGCTGTATCCAGGAGGGGAAACGGAGAGGCCAATGAGCAGTTCTTC,.,.,TRBV14,TRBJ2-1
CATSRGSNTLQETQYF,TGTGCCACCAGCAGGGGGAGTAATACCCTCCAAGAGACCCAGTACTTC,.,.,TRBV15,TRBJ2-5
CASSAQGLRETQYF,TGCGCCAGCAGCGCCCAGGGTCTTCGGGAGACCCAGTACTTC,.,.,TRBV5-1,TRBJ2-5
CASGSPPGGGMEETQYF,TGTGCTAGTGGTTCACCCCCTGGGGGCGGGATGGAAGAGACCCAGTACTTC,once,.,TRBV12-5,TRBJ2-5
CASGAGVNHYGYTF,TGTGCCAGCGGAGCGGGAGTAAACCACTATGGCTACACCTTC,.,.,TRBV28,TRBJ1-2
CASSLGQSNSPLHF,TGCGCCAGCAGCCTGGGACAGTCTAATTCACCCCTCCACTTT,.,TRBD1,TRBV5-1,TRBJ1-6
CASSLSKNTEAFF,TGTGCCAGTAGTCTATCCAAGAACACTGAAGCTTTCTTT,few,.,TRBV19,TRBJ1-1
CASSNQDPRTETQYF,TGTGCCAGCAGCAACCAGGACCCGCGGACGGAGACCCAGTACTTC,.,.,TRBV7-2,TRBJ2-5
CASSRVLGYEQYF,TGCGCCAGCAGCCGTGTACTTGGCTACGAGCAGTACTTC,.,.,TRBV4-3,TRBJ2-7
CASSPGQNGELFF,TGTGCCAGCAGCCCGGGACAAAACGGGGAGCTGTTTTTT,.,.,TRBV11-2,TRBJ2-2
CASFQTGRNTEAFF,TGTGCCAGTTTCCAAACGGGGAGGAACACTGAAGCTTTCTTT,once,.,TRBV6-5,TRBJ1-1
CASSVQNTGELFF,TGTGCCAGCAGTGTCCAGAACACCGGGGAGCTGTTTTTT,.,.,TRBV6-1,TRBJ2-2
CASSLGDYYEQYF,TGTGCCAGCAGCTTAGGGGACTACTACGAGCAGTACTTC,.,TRBD2,TRBV11-2,TRBJ2-7
CASSLDQRGQETQYF,TGTGCCAGCAGCTTAGACCAGCGTGGCCAAGAGACCCAGTACTTC,.,.,TRBV6-5,TRBJ2-5
CASLGAHSNQPQHF,TGTGCCAGTCTCGGGGCCCATAGCAATCAGCCCCAGCATTTT,few,.,TRBV19,TRBJ1-5
CAWNSGGPGQETQYF,TGTGCCTGGAACAGCGGGGGGCCCGGCCAAGAGACCCAGTACTTC,.,TRBD2,TRBV30,TRBJ2-5
CAISESVGRNTGELFF,TGTGCCATCAGTGAGTCGGTGGGACGAAACACCGGGGAGCTGTTTTTT,.,.,TRBV10-3,TRBJ2-2
CASSLAGSKGPYTEAFF,TGTGCCAGCAGCTTGGCGGGATCTAAGGGCCCGTACACTGAAGCTTTCTTT,.,.,TRBV5-4,TRBJ1-1
CSAGTYSYEQYF,TGCAGCGCCGGGACGTACTCCTACGAGCAGTACTTC,once,.,TRBV29-1,TRBJ2-7
CASSHQGPGTGIGPQHF,TGTGCCAGCAGCCATCAAGGACCCGGGACAGGGATCGGGCCCCAGCATTTT,few,TRBD1,TRBV28,TRBJ1-5
CASSPASGPNYGYTF,TGTGCCAGCTCACCAGCGTCAGGGCCGAACTATGGCTACACCTTC,.,.,TRBV18,TRBJ1-2
CASMRATGTDTQYF,TGTGCCAGTATGCGGGCGACTGGCACAGATACGCAGTATTTT,.,.,TRBV19,TRBJ2-3
CASSLVSNEQFF,TGTGCCAGCAGCTTAGTTAGCAATGAGCAGTTCTTC,.,.,TRBV11-3,TRBJ2-1
CATSRDPDTGELFF,TGTGCCACCAGCAGAGATCCTGACACCGGGGAGCTGTTTTTT,.,.,TRBV15,TRBJ2-2
CASSRGKVKNIQYF,TGTGCCAGCAGCCGCGGGAAAGTCAAAAACATTCAGTACTTC,.,.,TRBV13,TRBJ2-4
CASSLPRGKAGNTIYF,TGTGCCAGCAGCTTACCTAGGGGTAAAGCTGGAAACACCATATATTTT,.,.,TRBV7-2,TRBJ1-3
CASSLEGSYEQYF,TGTGCCAGCAGCTTAGAGGGATCCTACGAGCAGTACTTC,.,.,TRBV11-2,TRBJ2-7
CASSYDRGRETQYF,TGTGCCAGCAGTTACGACAGGGGGCGAGAGACCCAGTACTTC,few,TRBD1,TRBV6-5,TRBJ2-5